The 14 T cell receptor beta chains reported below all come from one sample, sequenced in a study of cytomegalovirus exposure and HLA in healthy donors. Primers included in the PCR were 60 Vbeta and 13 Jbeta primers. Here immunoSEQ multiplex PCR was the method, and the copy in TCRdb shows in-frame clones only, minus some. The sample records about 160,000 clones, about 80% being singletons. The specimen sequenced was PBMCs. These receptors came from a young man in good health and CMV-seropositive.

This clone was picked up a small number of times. The CDR3 loop is CSIGGGGYTF. The CDR3 DNA sequence: TGCAGCATCGGCGGAGGAGGCTACACCTTC. V and J are TRBV29-1 and TRBJ1-2; D gene ambiguous. Trimming took off 8 bases at V and 8 bases at J, with 12 bases between the two ends. Looked up from germline, CDR1 is SQVTM and CDR2 is ANQGSEA. This CDR3 is 10 amino acids long.

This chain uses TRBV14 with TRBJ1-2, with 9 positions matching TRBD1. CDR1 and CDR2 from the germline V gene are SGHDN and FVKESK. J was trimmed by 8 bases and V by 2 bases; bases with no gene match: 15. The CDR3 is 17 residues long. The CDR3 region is CASSQLGQGSGFDGYTF. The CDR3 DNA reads TGTGCCAGCAGCCAACTGGGACAGGGTTCGGGTTTCGACGGCTACACCTTC.

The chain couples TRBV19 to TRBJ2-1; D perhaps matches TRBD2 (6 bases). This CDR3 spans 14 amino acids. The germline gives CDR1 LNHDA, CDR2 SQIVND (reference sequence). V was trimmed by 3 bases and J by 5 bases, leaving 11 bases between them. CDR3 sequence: CASSIGTYDNEQFF. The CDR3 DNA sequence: TGTGCCAGTAGTATTGGGACTTACGACAATGAGCAGTTCTTC.

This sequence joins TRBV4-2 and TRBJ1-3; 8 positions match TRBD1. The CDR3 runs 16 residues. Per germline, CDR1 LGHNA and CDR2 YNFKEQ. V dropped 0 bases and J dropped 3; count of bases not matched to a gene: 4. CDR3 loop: CASSQEQGEGGNTIYF. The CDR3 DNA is TGTGCCAGCAGCCAAGAACAGGGGGAAGGTGGAAACACCATATATTTT.

CDR3 sequence reads: CASSVEDLYQETQYF. DNA for the CDR3: TGTGCCAGCAGCGTGGAAGACTTGTACCAAGAGACCCAGTACTTC. This chain connects TRBV9 to TRBJ2-5; D is uncertain. Trimming took 2 bases from V and 0 from J, leaving 11 bases between them. The CDR3 has 15 residues. Per the germline V gene, CDR1 is SGDLS and CDR2 is YYNGEE.

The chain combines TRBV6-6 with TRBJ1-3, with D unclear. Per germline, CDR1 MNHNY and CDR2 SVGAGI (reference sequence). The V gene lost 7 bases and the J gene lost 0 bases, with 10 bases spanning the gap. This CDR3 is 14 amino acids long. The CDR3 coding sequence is TGTGCCAGCATTGCGGGGAACTCTGGAAACACCATATATTTT. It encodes CASIAGNSGNTIYF.

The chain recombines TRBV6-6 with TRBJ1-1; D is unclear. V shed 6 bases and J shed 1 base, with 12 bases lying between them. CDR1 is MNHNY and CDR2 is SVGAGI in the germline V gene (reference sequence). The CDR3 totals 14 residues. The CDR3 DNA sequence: TGTGCCAGCAGAATGGAGTACCAGAACACTGAAGCTTTCTTT. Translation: CASRMEYQNTEAFF.

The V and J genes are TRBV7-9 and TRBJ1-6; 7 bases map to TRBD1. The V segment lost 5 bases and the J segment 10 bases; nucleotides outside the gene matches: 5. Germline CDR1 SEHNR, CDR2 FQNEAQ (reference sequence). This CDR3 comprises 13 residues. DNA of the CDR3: TGTGCCAGCAGCGTTGACAGGGAGTCACCCCTCCACTTT. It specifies CASSVDRESPLHF.

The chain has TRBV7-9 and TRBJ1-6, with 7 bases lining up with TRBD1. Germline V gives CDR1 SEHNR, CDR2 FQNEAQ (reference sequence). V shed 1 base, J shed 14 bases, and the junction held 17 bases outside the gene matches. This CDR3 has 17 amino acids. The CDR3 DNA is TGTGCCAGCAGCTTAGGTACGGGACAGCCTAAGCCTAAGGCCCTCCACTTT. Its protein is CASSLGTGQPKPKALHF.

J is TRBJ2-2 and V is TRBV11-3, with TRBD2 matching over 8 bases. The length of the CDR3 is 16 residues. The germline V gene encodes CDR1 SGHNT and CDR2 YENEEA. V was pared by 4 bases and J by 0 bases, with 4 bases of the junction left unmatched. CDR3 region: CASSSTSVPNTGELFF. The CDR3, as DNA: TGTGCCAGCAGCTCGACTAGCGTTCCGAACACCGGGGAGCTGTTTTTT.

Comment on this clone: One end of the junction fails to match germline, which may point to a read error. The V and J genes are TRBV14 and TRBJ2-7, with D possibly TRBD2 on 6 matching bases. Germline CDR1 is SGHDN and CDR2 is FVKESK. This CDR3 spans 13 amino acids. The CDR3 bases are TGTGCGAGCACACCAGGGAGGTCCTACGGGCAGTACTTC. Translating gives CASTPGRSYGQYF.

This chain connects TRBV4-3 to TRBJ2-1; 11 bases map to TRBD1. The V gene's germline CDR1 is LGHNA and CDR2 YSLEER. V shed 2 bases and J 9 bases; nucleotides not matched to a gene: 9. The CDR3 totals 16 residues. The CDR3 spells CASSQQPGQGGSEQFF. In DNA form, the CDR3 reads TGCGCCAGCAGCCAACAACCGGGACAGGGGGGTAGTGAGCAGTTCTTC.

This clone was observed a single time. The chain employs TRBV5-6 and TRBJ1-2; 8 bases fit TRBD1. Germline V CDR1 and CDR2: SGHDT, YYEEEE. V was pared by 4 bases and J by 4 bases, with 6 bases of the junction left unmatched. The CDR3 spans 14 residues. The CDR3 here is CASSGGQALYGYTF. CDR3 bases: TGTGCCAGCAGCGGGGGACAGGCGCTCTATGGCTACACCTTC.

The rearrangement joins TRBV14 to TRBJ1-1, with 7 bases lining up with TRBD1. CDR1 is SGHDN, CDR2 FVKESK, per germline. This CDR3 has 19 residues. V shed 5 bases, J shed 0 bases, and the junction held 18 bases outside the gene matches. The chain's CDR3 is CASSEVPRRGVSLNTEAFF. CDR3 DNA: TGTGCCAGCAGCGAAGTCCCCCGCAGGGGGGTTTCTCTGAACACTGAAGCTTTCTTT.